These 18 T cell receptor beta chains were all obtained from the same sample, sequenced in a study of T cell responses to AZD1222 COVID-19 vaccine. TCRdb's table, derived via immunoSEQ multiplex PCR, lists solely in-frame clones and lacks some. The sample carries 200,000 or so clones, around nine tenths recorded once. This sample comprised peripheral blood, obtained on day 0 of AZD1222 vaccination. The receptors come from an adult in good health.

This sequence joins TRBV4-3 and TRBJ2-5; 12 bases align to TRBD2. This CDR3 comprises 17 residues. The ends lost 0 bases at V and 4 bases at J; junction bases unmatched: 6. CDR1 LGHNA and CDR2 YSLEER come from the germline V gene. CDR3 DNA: TGCGCCAGCAGCCAAGAGGGGACTAGCGGGTCCGCAGAGACCCAGTACTTC. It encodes CASSQEGTSGSAETQYF.

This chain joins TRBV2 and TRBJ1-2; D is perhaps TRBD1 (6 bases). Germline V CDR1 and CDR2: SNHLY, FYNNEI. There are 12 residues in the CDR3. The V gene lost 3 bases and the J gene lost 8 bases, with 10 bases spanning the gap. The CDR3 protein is CASSDYRVGYTF. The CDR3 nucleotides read TGTGCCAGCAGTGATTACAGGGTCGGCTACACCTTC. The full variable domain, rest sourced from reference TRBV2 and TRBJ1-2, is EPEVTQTPSHQVTQMGQEVILRCVPISNHLYFYWYRQILGQKVEFLVSFYNNEISEKSEIFDDQFSVERPDGSNFTLKIRSTKLEDSAMYFCASSDYRVGYTFGSGTRLTVV.

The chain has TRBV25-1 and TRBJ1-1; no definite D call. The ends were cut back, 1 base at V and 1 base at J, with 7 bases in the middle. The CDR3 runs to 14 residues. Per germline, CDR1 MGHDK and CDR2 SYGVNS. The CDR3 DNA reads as TGTGCCAGCAGTGAATCATGGGCGAACACTGAAGCTTTCTTT. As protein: CASSESWANTEAFF.

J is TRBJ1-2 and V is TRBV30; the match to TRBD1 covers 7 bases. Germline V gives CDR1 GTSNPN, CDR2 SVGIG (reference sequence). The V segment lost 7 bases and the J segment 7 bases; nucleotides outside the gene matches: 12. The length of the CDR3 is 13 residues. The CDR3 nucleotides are TGTGCCTCGCCAGGGGCAGGGGGTATTGGCTACACCTTC. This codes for CASPGAGGIGYTF. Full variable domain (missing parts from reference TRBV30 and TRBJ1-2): SQTIHQWPATLVQPVGSPLSLECTVEGTSNPNLYWYRQAAGRGLQLLFYSVGIGQISSEVPQNLSASRPQDRQFILSSKKLLLSDSGFYLCASPGAGGIGYTFGSGTRLTVV.

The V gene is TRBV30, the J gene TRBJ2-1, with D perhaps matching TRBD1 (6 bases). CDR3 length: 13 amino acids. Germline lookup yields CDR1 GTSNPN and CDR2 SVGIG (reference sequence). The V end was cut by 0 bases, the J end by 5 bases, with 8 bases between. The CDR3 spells CAWSVSGDNEQFF. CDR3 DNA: TGTGCCTGGAGTGTATCAGGGGACAATGAGCAGTTCTTC.

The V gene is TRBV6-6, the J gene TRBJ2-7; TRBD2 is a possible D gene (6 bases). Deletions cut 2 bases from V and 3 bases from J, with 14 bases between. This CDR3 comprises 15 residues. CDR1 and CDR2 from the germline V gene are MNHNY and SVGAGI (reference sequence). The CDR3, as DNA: TGTGCCAGCAGTTACAGGCAGGGACTGAACTACGAGCAGTACTTC. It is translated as CASSYRQGLNYEQYF.

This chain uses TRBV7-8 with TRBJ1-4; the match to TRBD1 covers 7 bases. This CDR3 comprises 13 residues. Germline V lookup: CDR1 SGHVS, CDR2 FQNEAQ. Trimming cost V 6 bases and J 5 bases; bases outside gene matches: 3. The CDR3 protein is CASRYRGNEKLFF. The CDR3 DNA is TGTGCCAGCAGATACAGGGGAAATGAAAAACTGTTTTTT.

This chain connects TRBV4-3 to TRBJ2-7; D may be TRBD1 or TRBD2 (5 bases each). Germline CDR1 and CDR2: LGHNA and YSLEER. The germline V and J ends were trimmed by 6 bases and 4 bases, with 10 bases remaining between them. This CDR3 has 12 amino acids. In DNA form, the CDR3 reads TGCGCCAGCAGACTGGGGGAATACGAGCAGTACTTC. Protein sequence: CASRLGEYEQYF.

CDR3 in amino acids: CASRRPGLTDTQYF. The CDR3 DNA is TGTGCCAGCAGAAGGCCGGGGCTTACAGATACGCAGTATTTT. The chain is built from TRBV6-5 and TRBJ2-3; D tentatively reads TRBD1 or TRBD2 (5 bases each). This CDR3 comprises 14 residues. V was shortened by 6 bases and J by 3 bases, with 13 bases between the two germline ends. Germline CDR1 MNHEY, CDR2 SVGAGI.

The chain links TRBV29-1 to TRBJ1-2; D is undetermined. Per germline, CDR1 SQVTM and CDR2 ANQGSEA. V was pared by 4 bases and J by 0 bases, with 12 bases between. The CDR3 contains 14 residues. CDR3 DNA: TGCAGCGTTGGGGAGACGGCCGCTAACTATGGCTACACCTTC. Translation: CSVGETAANYGYTF.

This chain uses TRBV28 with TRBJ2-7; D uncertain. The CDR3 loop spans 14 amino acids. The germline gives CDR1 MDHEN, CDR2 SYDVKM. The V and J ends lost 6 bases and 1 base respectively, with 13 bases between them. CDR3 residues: CASSPPGPSYEQYF. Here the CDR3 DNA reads TGTGCCAGCAGCCCTCCGGGCCCGTCCTACGAGCAGTACTTC.

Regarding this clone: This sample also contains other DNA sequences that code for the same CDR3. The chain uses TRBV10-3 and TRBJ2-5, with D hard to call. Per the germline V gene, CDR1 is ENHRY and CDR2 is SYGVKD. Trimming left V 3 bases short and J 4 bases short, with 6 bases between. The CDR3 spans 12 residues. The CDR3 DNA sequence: TGTGCCATCAGTGAAAGTGGAGAGACCCAGTACTTC. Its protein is CAISESGETQYF.

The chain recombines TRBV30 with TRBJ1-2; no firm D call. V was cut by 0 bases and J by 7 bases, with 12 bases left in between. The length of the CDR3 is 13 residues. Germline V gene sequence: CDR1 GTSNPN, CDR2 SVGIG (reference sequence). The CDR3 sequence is CAWSVIGGVGYTF. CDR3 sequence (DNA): TGTGCCTGGAGTGTCATAGGAGGAGTTGGCTACACCTTC.

The CDR3 reads CASRRGLDGYTF. In DNA, the CDR3 is TGTGCCAGCAGAAGGGGGCTCGATGGCTACACCTTC. The rearrangement uses TRBV2 and TRBJ1-2, with 7 bases matching TRBD1. Germline V gene sequence: CDR1 SNHLY, CDR2 FYNNEI. This CDR3 is built from 12 residues. V trimming: 6 bases; J trimming: 6 bases; junction bases outside the gene matches: 4.

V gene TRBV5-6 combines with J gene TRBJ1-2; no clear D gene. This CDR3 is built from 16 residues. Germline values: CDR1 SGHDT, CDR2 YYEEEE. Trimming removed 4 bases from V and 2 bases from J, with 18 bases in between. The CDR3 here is CASSLRWAGSNYGYTF. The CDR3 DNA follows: TGTGCCAGCAGCCTCAGGTGGGCGGGCAGCAACTATGGCTACACCTTC.

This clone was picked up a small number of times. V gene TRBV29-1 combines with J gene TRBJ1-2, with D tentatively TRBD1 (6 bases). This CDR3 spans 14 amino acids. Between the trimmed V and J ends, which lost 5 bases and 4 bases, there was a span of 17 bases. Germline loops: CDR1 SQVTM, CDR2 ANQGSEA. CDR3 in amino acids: CSVTRDNGGYGYTF. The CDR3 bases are TGCAGCGTTACCCGGGACAACGGGGGCTATGGCTACACCTTC.

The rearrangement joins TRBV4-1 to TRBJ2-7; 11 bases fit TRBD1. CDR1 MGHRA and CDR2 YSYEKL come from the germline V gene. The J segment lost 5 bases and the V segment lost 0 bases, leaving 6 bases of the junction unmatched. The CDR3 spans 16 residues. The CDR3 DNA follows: TGCGCCAGCAGCCAAGATGGACAGGGGGCGAGTGACGAGCAGTACTTC. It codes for CASSQDGQGASDEQYF.

The CDR3 region is CASSQYRDLNTEAFF. CDR3 bases: TGTGCCAGCAGCCAATACAGAGACCTGAACACTGAAGCTTTCTTT. V and J are TRBV4-2 and TRBJ1-1; D call uncertain. Per the germline V gene, CDR1 is LGHNA and CDR2 is YNFKEQ. V was pared by 2 bases and J by 0 bases, with 10 bases between. The CDR3 runs to 15 residues.